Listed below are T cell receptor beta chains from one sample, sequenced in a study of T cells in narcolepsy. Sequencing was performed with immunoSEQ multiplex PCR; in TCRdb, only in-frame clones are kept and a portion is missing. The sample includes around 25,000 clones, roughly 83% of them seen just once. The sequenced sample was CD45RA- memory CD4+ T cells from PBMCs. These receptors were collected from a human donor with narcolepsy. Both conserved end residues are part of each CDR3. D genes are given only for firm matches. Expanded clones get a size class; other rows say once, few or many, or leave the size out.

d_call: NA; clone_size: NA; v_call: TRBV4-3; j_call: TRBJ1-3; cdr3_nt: TGCGCCAGCAGCCAAGATAGCGGTTACTCTGGAAACACCATATATTTT; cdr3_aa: CASSQDSGYSGNTIYF
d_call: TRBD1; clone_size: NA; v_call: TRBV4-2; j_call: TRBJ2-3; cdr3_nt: TGTGCCAGCAGCCTCTGGGGGGGACAGGGTGAAACAGATACGCAGTATTTT; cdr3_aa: CASSLWGGQGETDTQYF
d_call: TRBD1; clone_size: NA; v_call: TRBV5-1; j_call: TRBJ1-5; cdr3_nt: TGCGCCAGCAGCTTGGGACAGGGGGCTGATCAGCCCCAGCATTTT; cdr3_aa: CASSLGQGADQPQHF
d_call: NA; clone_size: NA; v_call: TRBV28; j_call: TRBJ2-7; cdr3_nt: TGTGCCAGCAGGGCAATTCCGATGAACTACGAGCAGTACTTC; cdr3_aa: CASRAIPMNYEQYF
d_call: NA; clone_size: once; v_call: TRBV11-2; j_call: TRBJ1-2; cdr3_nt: TGTGCCAGCAGCTTGTCCCCGGGCTTGGATGGCTACACCTTC; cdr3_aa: CASSLSPGLDGYTF
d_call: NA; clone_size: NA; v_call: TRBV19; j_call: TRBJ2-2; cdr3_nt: TGTGCCAGTAGTATTGGGGGACAACGGTCCGGGGAGCTGTTTTTT; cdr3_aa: CASSIGGQRSGELFF
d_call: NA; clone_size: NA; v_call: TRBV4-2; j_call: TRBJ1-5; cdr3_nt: TGTGCCAGCAGCCAAGAAGCGGGGGGAGGTCAGCCCCAGCATTTT; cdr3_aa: CASSQEAGGGQPQHF
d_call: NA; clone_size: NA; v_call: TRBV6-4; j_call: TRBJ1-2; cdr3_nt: TGTGCCAGCAGGGCCGACTGGGCCGGAAACTATGGCTACACCTTC; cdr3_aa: CASRADWAGNYGYTF
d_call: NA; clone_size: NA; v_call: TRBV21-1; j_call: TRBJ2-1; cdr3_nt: TGTGCCAGCAGCAAAGTCGGAGGACTCCCGGACTCCTACAATGAGCAGTTCTTC; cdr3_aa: CASSKVGGLPDSYNEQFF
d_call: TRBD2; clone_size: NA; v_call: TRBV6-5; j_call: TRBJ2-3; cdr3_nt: TGTGCCAGCAGTAAACTAGCGAGCGTCACAGATACGCAGTATTTT; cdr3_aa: CASSKLASVTDTQYF
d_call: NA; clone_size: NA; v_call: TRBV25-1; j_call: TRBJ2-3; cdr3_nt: TGTGCCAGCAGAGGACCCACAGATACGCAGTATTTT; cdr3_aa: CASRGPTDTQYF
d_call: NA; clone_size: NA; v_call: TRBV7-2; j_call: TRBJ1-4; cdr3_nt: TGTGCCAGCAGCACCCCCCCGCGGGAAAAACTGTTTTTT; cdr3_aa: CASSTPPREKLFF
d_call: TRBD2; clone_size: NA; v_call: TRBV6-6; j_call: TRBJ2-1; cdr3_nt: TGTGCCAGCAGTAGGCCCCGTGGTAGCGGGGCAAATGAGCAGTTCTTC; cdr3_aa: CASSRPRGSGANEQFF
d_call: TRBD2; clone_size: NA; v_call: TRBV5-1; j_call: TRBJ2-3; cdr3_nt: TGCGCCAGCAGCACCGGGACTAGCGGGGGGGCAGATACGCAGTATTTT; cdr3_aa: CASSTGTSGGADTQYF
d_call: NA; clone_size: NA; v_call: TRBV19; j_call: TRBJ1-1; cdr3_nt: TGTGCCAGTAGCCCCCAATTTATGGCGGGGACTGAAGCTTTCTTT; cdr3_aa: CASSPQFMAGTEAFF
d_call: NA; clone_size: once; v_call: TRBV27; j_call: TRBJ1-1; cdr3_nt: TGTGCCAGCAGGCCCGGGATATCGAACGCTGAAGCTTTCTTT; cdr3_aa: CASRPGISNAEAFF
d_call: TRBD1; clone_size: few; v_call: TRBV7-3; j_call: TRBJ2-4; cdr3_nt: TGTGCCAGCAGCCCTTGGGAAAGGACAGGGGTCAAAAACATTCAGTACTTC; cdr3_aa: CASSPWERTGVKNIQYF
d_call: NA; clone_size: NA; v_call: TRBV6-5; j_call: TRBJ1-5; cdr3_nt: TGTGCCAGCAGCCACAGGAATCAGCCCCAGCATTTT; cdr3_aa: CASSHRNQPQHF
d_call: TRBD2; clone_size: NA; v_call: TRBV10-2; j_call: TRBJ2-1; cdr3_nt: TGCGCCAGCAGTGAGTCGACGAGGTGGACTAGCGGGCCGAGCTCCTACAATGAGCAGTTCTTC; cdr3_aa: CASSESTRWTSGPSSYNEQFF
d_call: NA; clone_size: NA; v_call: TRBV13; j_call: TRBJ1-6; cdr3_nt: TGTGCCAGCACCTCTTCTCCACGGGGTTCACCCCTCCACTTT; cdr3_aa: CASTSSPRGSPLHF
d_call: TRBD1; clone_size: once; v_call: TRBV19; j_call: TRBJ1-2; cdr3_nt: TGTGCCAGTAGTATCCAGGGGGCTTCTAACTATGGCTACACCTTC; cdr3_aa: CASSIQGASNYGYTF
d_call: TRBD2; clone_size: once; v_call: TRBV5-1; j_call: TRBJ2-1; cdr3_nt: TGCGCCAGCAGCTTGCCAGCGGGGCCAGGTGGAAATGAGCAGTTCTTC; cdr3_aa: CASSLPAGPGGNEQFF
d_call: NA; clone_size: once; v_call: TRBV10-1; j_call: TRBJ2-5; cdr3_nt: TGCGCCAGCAGCAGGGGTTTCCAAGAGACCCAGTACTTC; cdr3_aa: CASSRGFQETQYF
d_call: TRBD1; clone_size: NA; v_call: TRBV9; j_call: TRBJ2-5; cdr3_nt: TGTGCCAGCAGCCTCCGACAGGGATTAGGAGAGACCCAGTACTTC; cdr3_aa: CASSLRQGLGETQYF
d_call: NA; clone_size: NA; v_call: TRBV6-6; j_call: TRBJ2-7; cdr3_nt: TGTGCCAGCACGCCAACGACACCCACCTACGAGCAGTACTTC; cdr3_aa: CASTPTTPTYEQYF
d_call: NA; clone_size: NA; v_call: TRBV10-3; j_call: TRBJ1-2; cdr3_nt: TGTGCCATCAATCCGGGAGACCGGAACTATGGCTACACCTTC; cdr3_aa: CAINPGDRNYGYTF
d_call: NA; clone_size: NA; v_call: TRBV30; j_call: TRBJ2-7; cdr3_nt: TGTGCCTGGAGTGTAATCATAGGGGCCCAGCAGTACTTC; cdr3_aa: CAWSVIIGAQQYF
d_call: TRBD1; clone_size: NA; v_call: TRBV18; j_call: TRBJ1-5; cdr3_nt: TGTGCCAGCTCACCGACATGGCTCGCTTCAGGGGGGGGCCAGCCCCAGCATTTT; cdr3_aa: CASSPTWLASGGGQPQHF
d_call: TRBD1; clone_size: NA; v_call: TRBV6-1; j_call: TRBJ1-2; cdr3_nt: TGTGCCAGCAGTGTTAGCGTAGGACAGGGGAGATTTGGCTACACCTTC; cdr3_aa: CASSVSVGQGRFGYTF
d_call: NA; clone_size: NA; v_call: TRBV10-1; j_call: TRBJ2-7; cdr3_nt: TGCGCCAGCAGTGAGAGAAAGAACGAGCAGTACTTC; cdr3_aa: CASSERKNEQYF
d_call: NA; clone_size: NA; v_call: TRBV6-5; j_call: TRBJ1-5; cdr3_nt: TGTGCCAGCAGTCAAGGGAATCAGCCCCAGCATTTT; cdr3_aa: CASSQGNQPQHF
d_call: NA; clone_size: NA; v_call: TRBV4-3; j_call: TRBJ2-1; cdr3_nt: TGCGCCAGCAGCCCCATCGAGGGCCATGAGCAGTTCTTC; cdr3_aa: CASSPIEGHEQFF
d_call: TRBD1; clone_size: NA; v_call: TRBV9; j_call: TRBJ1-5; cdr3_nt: TGTGCCAGCAGCGTACGGGACAGGGGAATCGGGGAACAGCCCCAGCATTTT; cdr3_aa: CASSVRDRGIGEQPQHF
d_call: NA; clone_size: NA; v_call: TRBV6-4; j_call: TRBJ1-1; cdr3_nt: TGTGCCAGCAGGCAAGACGGGGGGGCAGGCACTGAAGCTTTCTTT; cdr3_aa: CASRQDGGAGTEAFF
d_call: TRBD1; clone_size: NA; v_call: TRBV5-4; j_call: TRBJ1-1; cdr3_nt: TGTGCCAGCAGCCTCTGGGGACAGGGAAACACTGAAGCTTTCTTT; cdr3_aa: CASSLWGQGNTEAFF
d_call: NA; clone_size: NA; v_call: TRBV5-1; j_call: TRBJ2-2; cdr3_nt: TGCGCCAGCTACGGGACAAACCCCTCCGGGGAGCTGTTTTTT; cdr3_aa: CASYGTNPSGELFF
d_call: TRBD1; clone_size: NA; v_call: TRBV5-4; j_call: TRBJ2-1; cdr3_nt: TGTGCCAGCAGCCCGGTGATCCGGACAGGGGGATACAATGAGCAGTTCTTC; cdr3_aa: CASSPVIRTGGYNEQFF
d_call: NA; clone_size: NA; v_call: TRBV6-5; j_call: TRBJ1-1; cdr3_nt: TGTGCCAGCAGTTACATAAAGAACACTGAAGCTTTCTTT; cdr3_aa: CASSYIKNTEAFF
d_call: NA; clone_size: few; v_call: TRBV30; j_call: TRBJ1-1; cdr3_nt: TGTGCCTGGGGGAGGCTTAGGGTGGGGAACACTGAAGCTTTCTTT; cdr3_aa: CAWGRLRVGNTEAFF